This TCR beta chain originates from a study of T cells in localized non-small cell lung cancer (dated by TCRdb to 2020 to 2021). Some background on the complete study: T cell repertoires of approximately 250 early-stage NSCLC patients were analyzed, with tumors being compared against uninvolved tumor-adjacent lungs. The cohort comprised roughly 220 treatment-naïve NSCLC patients with resected, localized lung tumors. Of the NSCLC patients, roughly 130 were male and roughly 100 were female, and the mean age was roughly 61 years. What the research found in general, with its limitations: Uninvolved tumor-adjacent lung showed the highest T cell clonality, higher than tumor, which suggests more focused antigenic responses in the uninvolved tumor-adjacent lung. Higher blood T cell density associated with longer overall survival, while higher adjacent-lung clonality associated with shorter survival. A median of approximately 57 of the top 100 tumor clones were detected in paired uninvolved adjacent lung, and 28 of these tumor clones were also found among the top 100 clones of the paired uninvolved adjacent lung. Because multi-region tumor sequencing was not done, intratumor heterogeneity could not be ruled out. Since the design was exploratory, TCR variables were selected using unadjusted p-values with no false-discovery rate correction.

At diagnosis, tumor, uninvolved tumor-adjacent lung and peripheral blood were collected and then preserved as a mix of FFPE and fresh-frozen material. For TCR repertoire profiling, the blood samples were analyzed as peripheral blood mononuclear cells. TCR beta CDR3 regions were sequenced from DNA using the immunoSEQ Assay. Under the source paper's analysis protocol: To compute T cell density, TCR beta template counts were normalized to usable DNA, which was estimated by amplifying housekeeping genes. Richness was estimated with the preseqR package, extrapolating to 400,000 templates for PBMC samples and 120,000 templates for tissue samples. Clonality was defined by subtracting Pielou's evenness from one. Tissue-enriched TCRs were identified by differential abundance testing using productive amino-acid clonotypes, minimum total count 5 and alpha 0.1. The Jaccard Index and the Morisita Overlap Index were used to measure repertoire overlap between compartments. GLIPH clustered TCR beta CDR3s with public tetramer-defined viral CDR3s; viral motifs required at least three viral sequences plus V-gene enrichment. Held by TCRdb, this immuneACCESS table contains in-frame sequences only and omits some clones. Under half of the omission traces to an unresolved V gene where checked; the cause of the rest is unknown. That table gives V, J and clone size, and the DNA gave D and trimming. The sample yields about 22,000 clones; about 85% were counted once. The top ten clonotypes cover approximately 22% of the sample.

With regard to this clone: The antigen this receptor binds is unknown. Within one base of it there is no much larger clone, and no base qualities were kept.

The clonotype comes from a man aged 35-69 years with stage II squamous cell lung carcinoma. The sample in question was PBMCs, obtained before any cancer treatment.

The nucleotide sequence reads as follows: TGTGCCAGCAGCGGAGCACCGAGGGAGCAGTACTTC. Its protein reads: CASSGAPREQYF. The chain was built from TRBV28 and TRBJ2-7, with the D segment identity uncertain. From the germline V gene, CDR1 is MDHEN and CDR2 is SYDVKM. The CDR3 measures 12 amino acids from cysteine to phenylalanine. Just the 36-base CDR3 DNA is kept, in frame starting at base 1. Trimming at the junction amounts to 6 bases on V and 7 bases on J, and the germline ends lie 13 bases apart.